This is a list of T cell receptor beta chains from one sample in a study of early T cells in non-severe SARS-CoV-2 infection. TCRdb redid the calling of the 5' RACE reads with MiXCR, one entry per CDR3 protein. The sample includes some 76,000 distinct CDR3 sequences, roughly a sixth of them seen just once. Sequences were obtained from whole blood. These receptors were taken from an adult who was a healthcare worker with PCR-confirmed SARS-CoV-2 infection or an uninfected control (not recorded which). CDR3s include the opening cysteine and the closing phenylalanine or tryptophan. Each record gives: clone size, D gene, J gene, V gene, CDR3 protein, CDR3 DNA. The D gene is left open where the match is weak. The size of a clone is reported for some rows only, either as once, few or many, or as a class for expanded clones.

few . TRBJ2-1 TRBV30 CAWISPAGSNEQFF TGTGCCTGGATTTCCCCTGCGGGATCCAATGAGCAGTTCTTC
few TRBD2 TRBJ2-2 TRBV5-1 CASSLFWGGTGELFF TGCGCCAGCAGCTTGTTCTGGGGGGGCACCGGGGAGCTGTTTTTT
many . TRBJ2-2 TRBV20-1 CSASRDSYGELFF TGCAGTGCTAGCCGGGACTCCTACGGGGAGCTGTTTTTT
few . TRBJ2-2 TRBV9 CASSTPTGELFF TGTGCCAGCAGTACCCCCACCGGGGAGCTGTTTTTT
. TRBD1 TRBJ1-1 TRBV5-1 CASSLSGTGGTEAFF TGCGCCAGCAGCTTGTCCGGGACAGGGGGGACTGAAGCTTTCTTT
. TRBD1 TRBJ2-2 TRBV27 CASSLGQGAIGELFF TGTGCCAGCAGTTTGGGACAGGGGGCGATCGGGGAGCTGTTTTTT
few . TRBJ1-2 TRBV14 CASSQDSLTYGYTF TGTGCCAGCAGCCAGGATTCTCTTACTTATGGCTACACCTTC
. TRBD2 TRBJ2-3 TRBV10-3 CAISDTSGRGTDTQYF TGTGCCATCAGTGATACTAGCGGGAGGGGAACAGATACGCAGTATTTT
. . TRBJ2-5 TRBV21-1 CASSKKRAGTEETQYF TGTGCCAGCAGCAAAAAGCGCGCCGGGACGGAAGAGACCCAGTACTTC
few . TRBJ1-6 TRBV6-7 CASSYGRNNLSYNSPLHF TGTGCCAGCAGTTACGGACGGAATAACCTCTCCTATAATTCACCCCTCCACTTT
few . TRBJ1-5 TRBV7-6 CASSPGESNQPQHF TGTGCCAGCAGCCCAGGAGAGAGCAATCAGCCCCAGCATTTT
. . TRBJ1-4 TRBV9 CASGRNEKLFF TGTGCCAGCGGGAGAAATGAAAAACTGTTTTTT